Given below is one T cell receptor beta chain in context. Its specificity is not known. This sample was taken from a study of blood T cells in healthy people across ages. Study-level background: There was about one barcoded beta molecule captured by template switching per two T cells. Findings and caveats of the study: Per-million-T-cell TCR beta diversity fell roughly linearly with age. Those diversity estimates obtained from one million T cells were thought to be underestimates.

A sample-barcoded 5' primer and a J-beta primer mix were used in a second PCR of about 7 to 12 cycles. One entry per CDR3 protein, called by TCRdb with MiXCR from the 5' RACE reads. This table holds about 1.8 million distinct CDR3 sequences, roughly 50% found once. Germline assignment: CDR1 SNHLY and CDR2 FYNNEI. The CDR3 is 12 amino acids. Deletions cut 9 bases from V and 4 bases from J, with 12 bases between. The sample taken for sequencing was blood. The V gene is TRBV2, the J gene TRBJ1-2; D is unclear. This TCR was recovered from a woman between 35 and 50 years old in good health. The CDR3, as DNA: TGTGCCAGATACCAGTGGTCCTATGGCTACACCTTC. It is translated as CARYQWSYGYTF.